This T cell receptor beta chain was found in a study of blood T cell repertoires in COVID-19. TCRdb's copy holds only in-frame clones and misses some; the assay was immunoSEQ multiplex PCR. The table lists about 47,000 clones, around nine tenths of them singletons. This CDR3 is 16 amino acids long. With V trimmed by 1 base and J by 13 bases, 10 bases remained unmatched. Germline values: CDR1 SGHTA, CDR2 FQGNSA. The chain couples TRBV7-2 to TRBJ2-1, with 13 bases lining up with TRBD2. The clonotype originates from a human donor with active COVID-19. The donor label of this sample is uncertain. The sequenced sample consisted of peripheral blood. As DNA, the CDR3 is TGTGCCAGCAGCTTAGGCCGGACTAGCGGGAGACTTCACCAGTTCTTC. This encodes CASSLGRTSGRLHQFF.